This T cell receptor (beta chain) was sequenced in a study of control samples from healthy donors and cancer patients (dated by TCRdb to the early 2020s). On this clone itself: The antigen it recognizes is unknown. No clone much larger than this one lies a single base away; base qualities are absent.

Library creation used the immunoSEQ multiplex PCR assay. TCRdb provides this immuneACCESS table in a form limited to in-frame rearrangements. Some clones are lacking; in checked studies, under half of them reflect an unresolved V gene, and why the rest are absent is not known. Present in this sample are 170,000 or so clones, 94% of which were seen just once. The top ten hold over 1.3% of the sample. CDR1 and CDR2 (SGHNT, YENEEA) derive from the germline V gene. There are 12 amino acids in the CDR3, from cysteine to phenylalanine inclusive. Here the CDR3 DNA is all that survives: 36 bases in frame from base 1. Between the V and J ends, shortened by 4 bases and 2 bases respectively, the junction contains 4 bases.

This receptor chain uses TRBV11-3 and TRBJ2-3; no confident D gene assignment can be made. This receptor was taken from a woman under 30 in good health. Source material: blood. The nucleotide sequence is given as TGTGCCAGCAGCTCACTCACAGATACGCAGTATTTT. Translated, it gives CASSSLTDTQYF.